Sequencing of this T cell receptor beta chain was carried out in a study of shared clonotypes between healthy human individuals. As to this clone: The antigen remains unidentified.

V lost 7 bases, J lost 2 bases, and 15 bases lay in between. The length of the CDR3 is 16 residues. Germline V gene data show CDR1 as MDHEN and CDR2 as SYDVKM. Study conclusions and caveats: Sampling was confined to blood; repertoires within tissues likely differ.

CD45RO negativity and positive selection for CCR7 defined naive CD8 cells, a population that excluded terminally differentiated effector memory CD45RA+ cells. Several immunoSEQ plates held equal portions of the genomic DNA taken from each subset. Profiling relied on immunoSEQ multiplex PCR, and the TCRdb table lists in-frame clones only, not all of them. Counted here are about 1,900,000 clones, approximately 94% occurring once; the ten biggest clones make up 1.2%. Sequenced material: naive CD8+ T cells sorted from blood. The TCR originated in a man between 18 and 29 years old in good health. The gene calls are TRBV28 and TRBJ2-6; TRBD1 might be the D (6 bases). CDR3 residues: CASTTLQGAGANVLTF. The CDR3 DNA reads as TGTGCCAGCACCACCTTACAGGGTGCTGGGGCCAACGTCCTGACTTTC.